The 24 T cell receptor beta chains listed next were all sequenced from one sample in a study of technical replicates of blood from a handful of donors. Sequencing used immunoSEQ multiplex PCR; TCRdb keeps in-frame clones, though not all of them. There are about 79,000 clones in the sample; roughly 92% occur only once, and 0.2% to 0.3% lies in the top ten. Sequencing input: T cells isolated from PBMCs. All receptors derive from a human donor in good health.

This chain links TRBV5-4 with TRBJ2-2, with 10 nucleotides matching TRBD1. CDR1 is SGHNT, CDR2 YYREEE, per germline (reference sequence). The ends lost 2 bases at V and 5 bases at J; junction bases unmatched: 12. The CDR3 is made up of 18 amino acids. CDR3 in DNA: TGTGCCAGCAGCTTAGTTCCCTTACGACAGGGGGCAACCGGGGAGCTGTTTTTT. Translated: CASSLVPLRQGATGELFF. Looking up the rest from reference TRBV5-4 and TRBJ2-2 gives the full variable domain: ETGVTQSPTHLIKTRGQQVTLRCSSQSGHNTVSWYQQALGQGPQFIFQYYREEENGRGNFPPRFSGLQFPNYSSELNVNALELDDSALYLCASSLVPLRQGATGELFFGEGSRLTVL.

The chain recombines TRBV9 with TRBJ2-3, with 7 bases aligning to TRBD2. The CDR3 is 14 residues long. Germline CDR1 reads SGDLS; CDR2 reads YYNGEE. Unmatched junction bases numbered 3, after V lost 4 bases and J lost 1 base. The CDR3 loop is CASSSAGGTDTQYF. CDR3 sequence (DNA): TGTGCCAGCAGCTCCGCGGGGGGCACAGATACGCAGTATTTT.

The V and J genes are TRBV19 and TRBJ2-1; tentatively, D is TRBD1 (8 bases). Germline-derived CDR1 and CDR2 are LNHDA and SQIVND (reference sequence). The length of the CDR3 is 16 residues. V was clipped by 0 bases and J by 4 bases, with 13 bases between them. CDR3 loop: CASSIEQGGHYNEQFF. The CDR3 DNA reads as TGTGCCAGTAGTATAGAACAGGGGGGGCATTACAATGAGCAGTTCTTC.

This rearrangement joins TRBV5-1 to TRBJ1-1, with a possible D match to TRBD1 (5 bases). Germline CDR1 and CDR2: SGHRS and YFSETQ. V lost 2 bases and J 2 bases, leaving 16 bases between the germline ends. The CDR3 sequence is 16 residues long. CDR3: CASSLQYGTTNTEAFF. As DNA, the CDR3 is TGCGCCAGCAGCTTACAATACGGGACTACTAACACTGAAGCTTTCTTT.

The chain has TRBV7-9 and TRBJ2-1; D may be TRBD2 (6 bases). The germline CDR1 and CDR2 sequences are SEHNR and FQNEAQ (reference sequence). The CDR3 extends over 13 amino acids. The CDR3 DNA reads TGTGCAAGCCCCCCGGAGGGGTACAATGAGCAGTTCTTC. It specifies CASPPEGYNEQFF.

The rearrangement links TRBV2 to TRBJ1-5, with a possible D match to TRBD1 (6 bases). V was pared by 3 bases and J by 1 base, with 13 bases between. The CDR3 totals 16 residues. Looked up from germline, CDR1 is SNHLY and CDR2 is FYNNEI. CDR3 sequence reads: CASSDRGILSNQPQHF. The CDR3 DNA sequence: TGTGCCAGCAGTGACAGGGGCATCTTAAGCAATCAGCCCCAGCATTTT.

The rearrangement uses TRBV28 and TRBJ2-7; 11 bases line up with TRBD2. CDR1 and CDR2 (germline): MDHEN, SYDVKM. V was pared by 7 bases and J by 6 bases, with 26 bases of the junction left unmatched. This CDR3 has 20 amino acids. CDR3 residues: CASITGSSLAGGGGDSEQYF. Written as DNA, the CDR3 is TGTGCCAGCATAACAGGGTCTAGCCTAGCGGGAGGCGGGGGCGATTCCGAGCAGTACTTC.

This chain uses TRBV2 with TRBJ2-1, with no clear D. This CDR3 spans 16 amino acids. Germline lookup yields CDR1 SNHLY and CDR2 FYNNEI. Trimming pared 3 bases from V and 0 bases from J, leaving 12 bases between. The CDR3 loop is CASSDPGKVSYNEQFF. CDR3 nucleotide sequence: TGTGCCAGCAGTGACCCAGGAAAGGTCTCCTACAATGAGCAGTTCTTC.

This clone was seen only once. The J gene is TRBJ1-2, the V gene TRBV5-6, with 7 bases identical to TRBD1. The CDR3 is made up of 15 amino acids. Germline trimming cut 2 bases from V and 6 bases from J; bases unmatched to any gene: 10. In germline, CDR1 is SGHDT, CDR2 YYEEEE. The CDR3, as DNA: TGTGCCAGCAGCTTAAGGACAGGAAATCTCGATGGCTACACCTTC. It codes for CASSLRTGNLDGYTF.

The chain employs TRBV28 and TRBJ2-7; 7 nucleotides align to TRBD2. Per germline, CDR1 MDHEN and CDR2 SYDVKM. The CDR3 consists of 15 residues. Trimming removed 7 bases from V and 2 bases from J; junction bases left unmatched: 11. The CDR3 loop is CASKPTGGKAYEQYF. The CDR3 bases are TGTGCCAGCAAACCGACGGGAGGCAAGGCCTACGAGCAGTACTTC.

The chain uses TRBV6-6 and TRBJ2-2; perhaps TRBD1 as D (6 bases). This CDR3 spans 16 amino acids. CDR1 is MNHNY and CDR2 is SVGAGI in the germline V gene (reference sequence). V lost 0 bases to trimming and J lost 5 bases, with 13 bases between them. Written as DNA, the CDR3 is TGTGCCAGCAGTTACTCGGCAGGGGAATTAACCGGGGAGCTGTTTTTT. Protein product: CASSYSAGELTGELFF.

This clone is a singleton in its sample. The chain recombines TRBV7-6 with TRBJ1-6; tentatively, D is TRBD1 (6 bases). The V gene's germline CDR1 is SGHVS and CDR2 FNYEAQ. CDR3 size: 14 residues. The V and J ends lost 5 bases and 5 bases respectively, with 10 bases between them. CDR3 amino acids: CASSMGTNNSPLHF. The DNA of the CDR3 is TGTGCCAGCAGCATGGGGACAAATAATTCACCCCTCCACTTT.

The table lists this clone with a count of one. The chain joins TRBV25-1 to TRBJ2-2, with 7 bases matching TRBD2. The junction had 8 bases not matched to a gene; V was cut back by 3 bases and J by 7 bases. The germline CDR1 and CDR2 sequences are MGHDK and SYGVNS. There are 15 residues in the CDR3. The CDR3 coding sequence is TGTGCCAGCAGTGACCTGGGGAGGGGAGGCGGGGAGCTGTTTTTT. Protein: CASSDLGRGGGELFF. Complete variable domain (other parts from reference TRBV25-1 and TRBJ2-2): EADIYQTPRYLVIGTGKKITLECSQTMGHDKMYWYQQDPGMELHLIHYSYGVNSTEKGDLSSESTVSRIRTEHFPLTLESARPSHTSQYLCASSDLGRGGGELFFGEGSRLTVL.

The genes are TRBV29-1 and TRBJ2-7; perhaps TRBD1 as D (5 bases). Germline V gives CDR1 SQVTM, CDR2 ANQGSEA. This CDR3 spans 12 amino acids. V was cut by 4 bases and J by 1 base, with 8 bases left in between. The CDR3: CSVVGQSYEQYF. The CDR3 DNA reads TGCAGCGTTGTGGGGCAGTCCTACGAGCAGTACTTC.

The CDR3 sequence: CASSPSWGGTEAFF. The CDR3 DNA is TGTGCCAGCTCACCCTCCTGGGGGGGCACTGAAGCTTTCTTT. The chain carries TRBV18 and TRBJ1-1, with D possibly TRBD1 on 5 matching bases. CDR3 size: 14 residues. V gave up 3 bases and J gave up 4 bases, with 12 bases separating them. Germline CDR1 is KGHSH and CDR2 is LQKENI.

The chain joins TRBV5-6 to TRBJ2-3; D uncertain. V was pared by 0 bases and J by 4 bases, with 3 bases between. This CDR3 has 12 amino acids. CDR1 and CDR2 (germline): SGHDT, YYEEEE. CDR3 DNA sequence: TGTGCCAGCAGCTTGGGAGCAGATACGCAGTATTTT. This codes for CASSLGADTQYF.

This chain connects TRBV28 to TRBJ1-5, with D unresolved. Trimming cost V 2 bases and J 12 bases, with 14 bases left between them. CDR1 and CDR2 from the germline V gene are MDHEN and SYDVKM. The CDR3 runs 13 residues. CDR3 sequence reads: CASSLAVSENQHF. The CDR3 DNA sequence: TGTGCCAGCAGTTTAGCGGTATCGGAGAACCAGCATTTT.

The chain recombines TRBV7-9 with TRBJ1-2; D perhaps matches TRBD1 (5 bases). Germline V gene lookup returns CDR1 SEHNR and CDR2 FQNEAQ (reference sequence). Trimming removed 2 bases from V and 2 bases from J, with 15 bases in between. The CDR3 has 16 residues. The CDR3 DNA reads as TGTGCCAGCAGCTTAAGGACACGACTGACCAACTATGGCTACACCTTC. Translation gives CASSLRTRLTNYGYTF.

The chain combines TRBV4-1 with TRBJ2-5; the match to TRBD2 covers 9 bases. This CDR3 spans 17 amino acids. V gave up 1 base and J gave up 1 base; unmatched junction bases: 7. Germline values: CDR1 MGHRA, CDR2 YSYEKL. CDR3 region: CASSQAAGGPLQETQYF. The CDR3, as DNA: TGCGCCAGCAGCCAAGCAGCGGGGGGCCCTCTCCAAGAGACCCAGTACTTC.

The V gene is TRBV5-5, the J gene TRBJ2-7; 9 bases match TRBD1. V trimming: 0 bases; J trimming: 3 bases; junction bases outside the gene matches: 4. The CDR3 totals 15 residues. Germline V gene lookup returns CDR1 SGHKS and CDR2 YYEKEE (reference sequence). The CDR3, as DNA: TGTGCCAGCAGCTTGGAGAGACAGGGGGACTACGAGCAGTACTTC. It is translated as CASSLERQGDYEQYF.

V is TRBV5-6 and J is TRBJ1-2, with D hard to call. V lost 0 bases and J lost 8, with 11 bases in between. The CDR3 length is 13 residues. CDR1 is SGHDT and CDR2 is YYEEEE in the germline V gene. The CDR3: CASSLVRERGYTF. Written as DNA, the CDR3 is TGTGCCAGCAGCTTGGTCCGGGAGAGGGGCTACACCTTC.

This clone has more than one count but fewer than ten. The CDR3 DNA reads TGCAGCGTCTACAAGGGGTCGGTGAACACTGAAGCTTTCTTT. Amino acid sequence: CSVYKGSVNTEAFF. This rearrangement joins TRBV29-1 to TRBJ1-1; D might be TRBD1 (5 bases). The V end was cut by 6 bases, the J end by 0 bases, with 14 bases between. The germline gives CDR1 SQVTM, CDR2 ANQGSEA. CDR3 length equals 14 residues.

CDR3 bases: TGTGCCAGCAGGGGACTAGCGGGCTACAATGAGCAGTTCTTC. This gives the protein CASRGLAGYNEQFF. The V and J genes are TRBV28 and TRBJ2-1; 12 nucleotides line up with TRBD2. Trimming at V came to 6 bases and at J to 3 bases, leaving 0 bases not matched to a gene. The CDR3 totals 14 residues. Germline V CDR1 and CDR2: MDHEN, SYDVKM.

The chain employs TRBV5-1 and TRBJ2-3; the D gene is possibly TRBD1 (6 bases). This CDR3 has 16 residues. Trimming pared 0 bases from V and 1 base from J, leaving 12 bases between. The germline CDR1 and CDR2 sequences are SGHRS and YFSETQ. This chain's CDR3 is CASSLGQGLGTDTQYF. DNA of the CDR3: TGCGCCAGCAGCTTGGGGCAGGGGCTGGGCACAGATACGCAGTATTTT.